A single sample is the source of the 32 T cell receptor beta chains below, sequenced in a study of cytomegalovirus exposure and HLA in healthy donors. PCR involved 60 Vbeta and 13 Jbeta primers. Libraries were prepared by immunoSEQ multiplex PCR; TCRdb keeps only in-frame clonotypes and omits some of them. The data show about 150,000 clones, with 60% to 70% seen just once and under 7.5% held by the top ten. The specimen sequenced was PBMCs. These receptor sequences come from a woman between 55 and 75 years old in good health and CMV-seropositive.

This clone was seen a few times. This chain links TRBV9 with TRBJ2-7; D gene ambiguous. This CDR3 contains 11 residues. V lost 4 bases, J lost 1 base, and 3 bases lay in between. The germline CDR1 and CDR2 sequences are SGDLS and YYNGEE. The CDR3 protein is CASSPSYEQYF. CDR3 nucleotide sequence: TGTGCCAGCAGCCCGTCCTACGAGCAGTACTTC. The entire variable domain, with the rest obtained from reference TRBV9 and TRBJ2-7, is as follows: DSGVTQTPKHLITATGQRVTLRCSPRSGDLSVYWYQQSLDQGLQFLIQYYNGEERAKGNILERFSAQQFPDLHSELNLSSLELGDSALYFCASSPSYEQYFGPGTRLTVT.

This rearrangement joins TRBV7-2 to TRBJ2-3; D possibly corresponds to TRBD2 (6 bases). V dropped 5 bases and J dropped 4 bases, with 16 bases sitting between them. Per germline, CDR1 SGHTA and CDR2 FQGNSA. The CDR3 spans 15 residues. CDR3 in amino acids: CASSRSGLAPDTQYF. Written as DNA, the CDR3 is TGTGCCAGCAGCCGATCGGGACTCGCCCCAGATACGCAGTATTTT.

The V call is TRBV7-2, the J call TRBJ2-1; D may be TRBD1 (5 bases). The CDR3 is made up of 15 amino acids. V was trimmed by 5 bases and J by 0 bases, leaving 11 bases between them. CDR1 and CDR2 from the germline V gene are SGHTA and FQGNSA. The CDR3 sequence is CASSMTDSSYNEQFF. The CDR3 DNA sequence: TGTGCCAGCAGCATGACAGACAGCTCCTACAATGAGCAGTTCTTC.

The rearrangement links TRBV28 to TRBJ2-1; 10 positions agree with TRBD2. CDR3 length equals 16 residues. Germline trimming cut 4 bases from V and 10 bases from J; bases unmatched to any gene: 13. Germline V lookup: CDR1 MDHEN, CDR2 SYDVKM. Here the CDR3 reads CASSSPGLARRQEQFF. The CDR3 nucleotides read TGTGCCAGCAGTTCTCCGGGACTAGCGAGGAGACAGGAGCAGTTCTTC.

The chain employs TRBV7-2 and TRBJ2-7; the match to TRBD2 covers 8 bases. Germline V gives CDR1 SGHTA, CDR2 FQGNSA. The CDR3 contains 15 residues. Germline trimming cut 3 bases from V and 0 bases from J; bases unmatched to any gene: 4. The CDR3 coding sequence is TGTGCCAGCAGCTTTTCTAGCGGGTCCTCCTACGAGCAGTACTTC. Translating gives CASSFSSGSSYEQYF.

The chain recombines TRBV7-2 with TRBJ2-2; 14 bases match TRBD2. This CDR3 contains 17 residues. V shed 5 bases, J shed 5 bases, and the junction held 7 bases outside the gene matches. From germline, CDR1 is SGHTA and CDR2 FQGNSA. The CDR3 loop is CASSLGLAGALTGELFF. Here the CDR3 DNA reads TGTGCCAGCAGCCTGGGACTAGCGGGAGCTCTGACCGGGGAGCTGTTTTTT.

This chain connects TRBV10-3 to TRBJ2-7, with 9 bases aligning to TRBD2. The CDR3 length is 15 residues. V trimming: 3 bases; J trimming: 6 bases; junction bases outside the gene matches: 9. CDR1 is ENHRY and CDR2 is SYGVKD in the germline V gene. Written as DNA, the CDR3 is TGTGCCATCAGTGATTCCAGCGGGAGGCGTGGCGAGCAGTACTTC. This translates into CAISDSSGRRGEQYF.

This chain joins TRBV19 and TRBJ2-7, with 8 bases fitting TRBD1. Germline loops: CDR1 LNHDA, CDR2 SQIVND (reference sequence). The CDR3 length is 13 residues. V was clipped by 6 bases and J by 1 base; unmatched bases: 2. The CDR3 is CASRGQASYEQYF. DNA for the CDR3: TGTGCCAGTAGGGGACAGGCATCCTACGAGCAGTACTTC.

The chain carries TRBV2 and TRBJ2-7; 12 nucleotides agree with TRBD2. J lost 2 bases, V lost 5 bases, and 10 bases had no gene match. Germline V gives CDR1 SNHLY, CDR2 FYNNEI. This CDR3 is 17 amino acids long. The CDR3 sequence is CASSLPGGLAGTYEQYF. In DNA, the CDR3 is TGTGCCAGCAGTCTTCCGGGGGGACTAGCGGGTACCTACGAGCAGTACTTC.

The rearrangement links TRBV7-3 to TRBJ1-1; D unresolved. Germline lookup yields CDR1 SGHTA and CDR2 FQGTGA. V lost 3 bases, J lost 1 base, and 12 bases lay in between. The CDR3 runs to 15 residues. The CDR3 DNA sequence: TGTGCCAGCAGCTTGCTCAGGAGGGAGAACACTGAAGCTTTCTTT. It is translated as CASSLLRRENTEAFF.

The chain couples TRBV25-1 to TRBJ1-1; TRBD1 matches at 7 bases. CDR1 is MGHDK and CDR2 is SYGVNS in the germline V gene. Trimming removed 2 bases from V and 10 bases from J; junction bases left unmatched: 10. The CDR3 contains 14 residues. The CDR3 bases are TGTGCCAGCAGTGAACCATTAGGGGGCGATTCAGCTTTCTTT. Residues: CASSEPLGGDSAFF.

The genes are TRBV5-4 and TRBJ2-7; 9 nucleotides match TRBD2. The V gene's germline CDR1 is SGHNT and CDR2 YYREEE (reference sequence). The ends lost 4 bases at V and 3 bases at J; junction bases unmatched: 8. CDR3 length: 15 residues. The CDR3 loop reads CASSPLTSGFYEQYF. The CDR3 coding sequence is TGTGCCAGCAGCCCTTTGACTAGCGGATTCTACGAGCAGTACTTC.

This clone has just a few counts. This chain connects TRBV19 to TRBJ2-7; TRBD2 aligns across 7 bases. The CDR3 covers 16 residues. Germline CDR1 and CDR2: LNHDA and SQIVND (reference sequence). With V trimmed by 4 bases and J by 7 bases, 16 bases remained unmatched. CDR3: CASSTYPGESGGEQYF. CDR3 DNA: TGTGCCAGTAGTACCTACCCGGGGGAATCGGGGGGAGAGCAGTACTTC.

The chain combines TRBV30 with TRBJ2-5, with 10 bases lining up with TRBD1. From germline, CDR1 is GTSNPN and CDR2 SVGIG (reference sequence). The CDR3 extends over 15 amino acids. Trimming removed 0 bases from V and 3 bases from J; junction bases left unmatched: 4. The CDR3 is CAWSVGQGSEETQYF. DNA for the CDR3: TGTGCCTGGAGTGTGGGACAGGGGAGTGAAGAGACCCAGTACTTC.

This clone showed up just a few times. The J gene is TRBJ2-7, the V gene TRBV4-1; the match to TRBD2 covers 8 bases. CDR3 length equals 17 residues. The germline V gene encodes CDR1 MGHRA and CDR2 YSYEKL. Trimming cost V 4 bases and J 4 bases; bases outside gene matches: 15. The CDR3 sequence is CASSPLPGIAGTYEQYF. The CDR3 DNA reads as TGCGCCAGCAGCCCGCTCCCCGGGATAGCGGGAACGTACGAGCAGTACTTC.

The chain employs TRBV18 and TRBJ2-5; no firm D call. CDR3 length: 14 residues. Germline CDR1 is KGHSH and CDR2 is LQKENI. Between the trimmed V and J ends, which lost 3 bases and 5 bases, there was a span of 13 bases. CDR3 amino acids: CASSPSPTQETQYF. In DNA form, the CDR3 reads TGTGCCAGCTCACCTTCCCCCACCCAGGAGACCCAGTACTTC.

The rearrangement uses TRBV6-5 and TRBJ1-1; D is unclear. Germline V gene lookup returns CDR1 MNHEY and CDR2 SVGAGI. This CDR3 is 14 amino acids long. Deletions cut 6 bases from V and 1 base from J, with 12 bases between. CDR3 amino acids: CASREAGRNTEAFF. The CDR3, as DNA: TGTGCCAGCAGGGAGGCGGGCCGGAACACTGAAGCTTTCTTT.

This chain connects TRBV20-1 to TRBJ2-7; D is unresolved. Germline CDR1 DFQATT, CDR2 SNEGSKA (reference sequence). V gave up 6 bases and J gave up 6 bases, with 12 bases separating them. There are 11 residues in the CDR3. The CDR3 coding sequence is TGCAGTGCGGATCTGCCGGGCGAGCAGTACTTC. It is translated as CSADLPGEQYF.

This clone was detected a few times. One junction end does not reproduce the germline sequence, and a read error may be involved. The V gene is TRBV18, the J gene TRBJ2-7, with 7 positions matching TRBD2. This CDR3 is built from 14 residues. In germline, CDR1 is KGHSH, CDR2 LQKENI. Written as DNA, the CDR3 is TGTGCCAGCGCACCCCGGGGGGTCAGCTACGAGCAGTACTTC. This codes for CASAPRGVSYEQYF.

The CDR3 reads CASSYRERLGEKLFF. Written as DNA, the CDR3 is TGTGCCAGCAGTTACAGGGAGAGGCTAGGCGAAAAACTGTTTTTT. The chain couples TRBV5-6 to TRBJ1-4; perhaps TRBD1 as D (6 bases). Germline CDR1 SGHDT, CDR2 YYEEEE. The CDR3 is 15 residues long. V was pared by 5 bases and J by 8 bases, with 19 bases between.

This clone was detected only a few times. The J gene is TRBJ2-3, the V gene TRBV9; 9 nucleotides agree with TRBD2. V gave up 6 bases and J gave up 1 base; unmatched junction bases: 6. The length of the CDR3 is 15 residues. The germline CDR1 and CDR2 sequences are SGDLS and YYNGEE. The CDR3 DNA follows: TGTGCCAGCAATGGGGGCGGGAGGGGCACAGATACGCAGTATTTT. Protein product: CASNGGGRGTDTQYF.

This clone appeared a few times. The chain has TRBV5-1 and TRBJ1-4, with 12 bases lining up with TRBD1. The J segment lost 2 bases and the V segment lost 4 bases, leaving 6 bases of the junction unmatched. This CDR3 is 17 amino acids long. Germline lookup yields CDR1 SGHRS and CDR2 YFSETQ. The CDR3 DNA is TGCGCCAGCAGCGGGGGACAGGGGGCGAATACTAATGAAAAACTGTTTTTT. Translation gives CASSGGQGANTNEKLFF.

The count of this clone is one. The gene calls are TRBV7-2 and TRBJ1-1, with D perhaps matching TRBD1 (6 bases). CDR3 length: 15 amino acids. Deletions cut 6 bases from V and 7 bases from J, with 21 bases between. Germline values: CDR1 SGHTA, CDR2 FQGNSA. The CDR3 coding sequence is TGTGCCAGCAGACAGGGTAACGCAATATTCTTTGAAGCTTTCTTT. Protein sequence: CASRQGNAIFFEAFF.

The chain recombines TRBV6-4 with TRBJ2-5; 16 nucleotides match TRBD2. The CDR3 has 20 amino acids. The junction had 16 bases not matched to a gene; V was cut back by 4 bases and J by 5 bases. Germline CDR1 MRHNA, CDR2 SNTAGT. The DNA for the CDR3 is TGTGCCAGCAGTGCGCCGGGACTAGCGGGAGGGCCTGGGGTAGTGGAGACCCAGTACTTC. Translated, it gives CASSAPGLAGGPGVVETQYF.

This chain joins TRBV28 and TRBJ1-1, with TRBD1 matching 7 bases. There are 13 residues in the CDR3. Germline assignment: CDR1 MDHEN and CDR2 SYDVKM. After removal of 6 bases from V and 0 bases from J, the junction contained 1 base not matched to a gene. CDR3: CASSRGVNTEAFF. The CDR3 nucleotides are TGTGCCAGCAGCAGGGGGGTGAACACTGAAGCTTTCTTT.

The V call is TRBV6-5, the J call TRBJ2-7, with TRBD1 identical over 9 bases. CDR3 length: 14 residues. The V segment lost 5 bases and the J segment 2 bases; nucleotides outside the gene matches: 4. Germline V gene data show CDR1 as MNHEY and CDR2 as SVGAGI. The CDR3 DNA reads TGTGCCAGCAGTGCGGGACAGGGAACCTACGAGCAGTACTTC. This sequence encodes CASSAGQGTYEQYF.

The V gene is TRBV28, the J gene TRBJ1-1; 9 bases align to TRBD1. The CDR3 runs to 12 residues. After removal of 5 bases from V and 7 bases from J, the junction contained 2 bases not matched to a gene. Germline assignment: CDR1 MDHEN and CDR2 SYDVKM. CDR3 DNA: TGTGCCAGCAGTAACAGGGGGCTTGAAGCTTTCTTT. Translating it yields CASSNRGLEAFF. Full variable domain (outside the CDR3, taken from reference TRBV28 and TRBJ1-1): DVKVTQSSRYLVKRTGEKVFLECVQDMDHENMFWYRQDPGLGLRLIYFSYDVKMKEKGDIPEGYSVSREKKERFSLILESASTNQTSMYLCASSNRGLEAFFGQGTRLTVV.

The chain links TRBV2 to TRBJ2-1, with TRBD1 matching over 7 bases. The trim removed 4 bases at V and 7 bases at J, leaving 10 bases unmatched. Germline V gene data show CDR1 as SNHLY and CDR2 as FYNNEI. This CDR3 has 15 amino acids. CDR3 nucleotide sequence: TGTGCCAGCAGTGTACGACAGGGTTTGAGGAATGAGCAGTTCTTC. Translated: CASSVRQGLRNEQFF.

As concerns this clone: At one end the junction does not follow the germline gene, possibly because of a read error. The chain couples TRBV7-2 to TRBJ2-7; TRBD1 matches 12 bases. The CDR3 is 15 amino acids. CDR1 is SGHTA and CDR2 is FQGNSA in the germline V gene. For the CDR3, the DNA is TGTGTCAGCAGCGCCCCCGGGACAGGGGGCCGGGAGCAGTACTTC. It encodes CVSSAPGTGGREQYF.

CDR3 sequence: CASSSPFAGGYNEQFF. The DNA of the CDR3 is TGTGCCAGCAGCTCCCCCTTTGCGGGAGGTTACAATGAGCAGTTCTTC. This chain connects TRBV5-8 to TRBJ2-1; TRBD2 agrees at 8 bases. Germline assignment: CDR1 SGHTS and CDR2 YDEGEE. The ends lost 3 bases at V and 4 bases at J; junction bases unmatched: 9. The CDR3 runs 16 residues. Using reference TRBV5-8 and TRBJ2-1 for the parts outside the CDR3, the full variable domain is EAGVTQSPTHLIKTRGQQATLRCSPISGHTSVYWYQQALGLGLQFLLWYDEGEERNRGNFPPRFSGRQFPNYSSELNVNALELEDSALYLCASSSPFAGGYNEQFFGPGTRLTVL.

The table lists this clone with a few counts. The rearrangement joins TRBV7-2 to TRBJ1-2; 10 bases are shared with TRBD1. Trimming cost V 4 bases and J 3 bases; bases outside gene matches: 5. The CDR3 consists of 15 residues. Germline loops: CDR1 SGHTA, CDR2 FQGNSA. CDR3 in amino acids: CASSSRTGGDYGYTF. The DNA of the CDR3 is TGTGCCAGCAGCTCCCGGACAGGGGGAGACTATGGCTACACCTTC.

The J gene is TRBJ2-3, the V gene TRBV5-1, with D unclear. Germline V gene data show CDR1 as SGHRS and CDR2 as YFSETQ. Between the trimmed V and J ends, which lost 3 bases and 1 base, there was a span of 9 bases. The CDR3 is 14 amino acids. The CDR3 spells CASSSTGGTDTQYF. CDR3 bases: TGCGCCAGCAGCTCGACCGGAGGCACAGATACGCAGTATTTT.